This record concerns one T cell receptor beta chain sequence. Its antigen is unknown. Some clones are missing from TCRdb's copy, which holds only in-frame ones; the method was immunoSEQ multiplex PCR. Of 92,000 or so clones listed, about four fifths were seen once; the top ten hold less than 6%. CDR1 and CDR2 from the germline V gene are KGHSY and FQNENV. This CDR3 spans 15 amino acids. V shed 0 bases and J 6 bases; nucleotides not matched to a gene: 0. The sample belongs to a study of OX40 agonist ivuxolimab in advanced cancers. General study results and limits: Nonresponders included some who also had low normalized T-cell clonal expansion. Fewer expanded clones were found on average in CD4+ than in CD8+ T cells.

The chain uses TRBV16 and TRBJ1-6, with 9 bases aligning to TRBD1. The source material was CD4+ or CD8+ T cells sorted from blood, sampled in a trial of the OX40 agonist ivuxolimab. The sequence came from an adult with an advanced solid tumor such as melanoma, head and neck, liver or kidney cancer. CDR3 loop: CASSQSGQGNSPLHF. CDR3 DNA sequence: TGTGCCAGCAGCCAATCGGGACAGGGTAATTCACCCCTCCACTTT.